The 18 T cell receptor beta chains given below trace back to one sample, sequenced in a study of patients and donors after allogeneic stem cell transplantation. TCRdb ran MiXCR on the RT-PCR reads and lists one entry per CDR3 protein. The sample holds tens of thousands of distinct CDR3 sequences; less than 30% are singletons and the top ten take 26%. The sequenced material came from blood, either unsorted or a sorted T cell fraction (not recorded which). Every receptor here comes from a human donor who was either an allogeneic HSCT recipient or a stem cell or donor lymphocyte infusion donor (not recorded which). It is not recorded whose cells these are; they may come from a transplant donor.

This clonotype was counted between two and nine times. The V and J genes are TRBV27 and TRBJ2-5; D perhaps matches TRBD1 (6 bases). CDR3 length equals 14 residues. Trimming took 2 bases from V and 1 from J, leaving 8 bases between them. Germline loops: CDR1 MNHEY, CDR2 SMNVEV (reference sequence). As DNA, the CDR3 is TGTGCCAGCAGTTTACTGGACAGCCAAGAGACCCAGTACTTC. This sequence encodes CASSLLDSQETQYF.

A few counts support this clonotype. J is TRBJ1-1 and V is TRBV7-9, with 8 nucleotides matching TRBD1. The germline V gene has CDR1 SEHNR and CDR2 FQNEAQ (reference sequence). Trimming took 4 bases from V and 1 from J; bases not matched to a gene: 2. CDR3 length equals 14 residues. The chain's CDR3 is CASSSRGPNTEAFF. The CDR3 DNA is TGTGCCAGCAGCTCCAGGGGGCCGAACACTGAAGCTTTCTTT.

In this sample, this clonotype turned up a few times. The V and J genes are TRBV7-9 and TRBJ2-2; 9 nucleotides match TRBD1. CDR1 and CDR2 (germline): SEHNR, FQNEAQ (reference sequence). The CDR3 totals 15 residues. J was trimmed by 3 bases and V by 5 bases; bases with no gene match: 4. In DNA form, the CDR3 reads TGTGCCAGCAGCAACAGGGGGCTGCACACCGGGGAGCTGTTTTTT. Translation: CASSNRGLHTGELFF.

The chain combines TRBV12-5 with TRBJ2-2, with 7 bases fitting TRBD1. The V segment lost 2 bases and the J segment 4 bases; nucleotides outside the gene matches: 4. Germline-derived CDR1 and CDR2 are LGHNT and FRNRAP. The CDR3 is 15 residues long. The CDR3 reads CASGLRTGGTGELFF. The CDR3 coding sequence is TGTGCTAGTGGTTTGAGGACAGGAGGCACCGGGGAGCTGTTTTTT.

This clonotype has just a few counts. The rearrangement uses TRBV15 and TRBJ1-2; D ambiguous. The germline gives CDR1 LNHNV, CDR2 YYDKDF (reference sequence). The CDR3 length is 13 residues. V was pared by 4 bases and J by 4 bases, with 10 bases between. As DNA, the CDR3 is TGTGCCACCAGCATGAGGTTCGTCTATGGCTACACCTTC. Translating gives CATSMRFVYGYTF.

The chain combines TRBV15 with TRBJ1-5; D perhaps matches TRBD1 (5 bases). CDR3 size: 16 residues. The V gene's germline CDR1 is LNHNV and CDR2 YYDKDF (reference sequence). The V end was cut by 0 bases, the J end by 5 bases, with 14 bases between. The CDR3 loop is CATSRDSKGDDQPQHF. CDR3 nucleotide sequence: TGTGCCACCAGCAGAGATAGTAAAGGGGATGATCAGCCCCAGCATTTT.

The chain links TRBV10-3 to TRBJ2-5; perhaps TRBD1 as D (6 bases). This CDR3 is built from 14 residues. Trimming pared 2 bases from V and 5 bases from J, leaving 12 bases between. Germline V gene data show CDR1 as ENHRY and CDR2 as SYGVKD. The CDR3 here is CAISEPSGVETQYF. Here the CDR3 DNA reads TGTGCCATCAGTGAGCCTTCAGGGGTGGAGACCCAGTACTTC.

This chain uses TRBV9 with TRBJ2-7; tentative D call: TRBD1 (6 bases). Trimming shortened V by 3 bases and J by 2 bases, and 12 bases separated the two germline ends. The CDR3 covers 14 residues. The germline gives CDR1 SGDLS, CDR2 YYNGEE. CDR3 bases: TGTGCCAGCAGCGCGGACAGTGTGACCTACGAGCAGTACTTC. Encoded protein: CASSADSVTYEQYF. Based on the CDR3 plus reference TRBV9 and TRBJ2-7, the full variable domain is DSGVTQTPKHLITATGQRVTLRCSPRSGDLSVYWYQQSLDQGLQFLIQYYNGEERAKGNILERFSAQQFPDLHSELNLSSLELGDSALYFCASSADSVTYEQYFGPGTRLTVT.

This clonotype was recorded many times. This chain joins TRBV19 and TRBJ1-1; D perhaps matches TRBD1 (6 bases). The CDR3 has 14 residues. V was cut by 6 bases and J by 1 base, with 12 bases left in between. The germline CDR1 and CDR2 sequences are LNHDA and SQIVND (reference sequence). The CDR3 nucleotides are TGTGCCAGTAGGCCGGGGGCCAAGAACACTGAAGCTTTCTTT. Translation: CASRPGAKNTEAFF.

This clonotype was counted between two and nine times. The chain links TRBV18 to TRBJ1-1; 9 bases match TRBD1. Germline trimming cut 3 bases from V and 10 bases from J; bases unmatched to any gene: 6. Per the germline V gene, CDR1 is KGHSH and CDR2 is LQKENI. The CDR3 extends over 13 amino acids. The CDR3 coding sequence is TGTGCCAGCTCACCTAGGGACAGGGCGGGAGCTTTCTTT. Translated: CASSPRDRAGAFF.

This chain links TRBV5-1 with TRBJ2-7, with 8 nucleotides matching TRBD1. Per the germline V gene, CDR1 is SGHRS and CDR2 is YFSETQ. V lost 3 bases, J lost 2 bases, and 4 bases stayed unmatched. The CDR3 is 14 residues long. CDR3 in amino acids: CASSWTGITYEQYF. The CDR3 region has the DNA TGCGCCAGCAGCTGGACAGGGATAACCTACGAGCAGTACTTC.

This chain's CDR3 is CSASLGPSYNEQFF. The DNA for the CDR3 is TGCAGTGCTAGTTTGGGGCCCTCCTACAATGAGCAGTTCTTC. This chain links TRBV20-1 with TRBJ2-1; possibly TRBD1 for D (5 bases). CDR1 and CDR2 (germline): DFQATT, SNEGSKA (reference sequence). This CDR3 spans 14 amino acids. Trimming cost V 3 bases and J 0 bases, with 9 bases left between them.

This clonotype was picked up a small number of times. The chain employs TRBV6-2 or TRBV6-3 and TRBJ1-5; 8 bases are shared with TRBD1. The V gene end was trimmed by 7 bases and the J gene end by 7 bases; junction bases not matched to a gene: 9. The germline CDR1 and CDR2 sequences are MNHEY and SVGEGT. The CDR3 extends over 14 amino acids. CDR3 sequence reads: CASTRQGTNQPQHF. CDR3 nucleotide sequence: TGTGCCAGCACCAGACAGGGGACAAACCAGCCCCAGCATTTT.

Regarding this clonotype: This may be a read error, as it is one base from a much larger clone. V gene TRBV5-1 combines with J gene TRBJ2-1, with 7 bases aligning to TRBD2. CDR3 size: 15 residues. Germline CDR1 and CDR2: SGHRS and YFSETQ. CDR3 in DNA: TGCGCCAGCAGCTTAATTCCTAGCGGATACAATGAGCAGTTATTC. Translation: CASSLIPSGYNEQLF.

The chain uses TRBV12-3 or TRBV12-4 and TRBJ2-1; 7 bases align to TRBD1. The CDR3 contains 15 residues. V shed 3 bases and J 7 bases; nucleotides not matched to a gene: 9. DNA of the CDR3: TGTGCCAGCAGTTTCCCGGGACAGAAAGGGAATGAGCAGTTCTTC. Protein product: CASSFPGQKGNEQFF.

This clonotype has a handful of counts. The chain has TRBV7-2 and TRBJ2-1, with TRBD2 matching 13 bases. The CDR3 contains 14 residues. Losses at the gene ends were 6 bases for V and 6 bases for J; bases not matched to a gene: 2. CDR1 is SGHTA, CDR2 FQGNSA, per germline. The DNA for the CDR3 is TGTGCCAGCAGGACTAGCGGGGGGCCCAATGAGCAGTTCTTC. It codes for CASRTSGGPNEQFF.

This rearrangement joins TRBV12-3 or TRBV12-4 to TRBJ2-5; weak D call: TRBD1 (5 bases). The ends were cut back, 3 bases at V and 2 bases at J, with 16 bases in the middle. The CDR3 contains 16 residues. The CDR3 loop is CASSFVGVLAQETQYF. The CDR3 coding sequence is TGTGCCAGCAGTTTTGTAGGGGTTCTCGCTCAAGAGACCCAGTACTTC.

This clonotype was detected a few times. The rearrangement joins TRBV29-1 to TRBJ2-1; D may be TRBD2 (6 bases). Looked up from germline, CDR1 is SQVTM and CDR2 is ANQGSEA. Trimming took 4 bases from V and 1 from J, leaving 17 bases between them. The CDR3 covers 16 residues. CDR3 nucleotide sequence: TGCAGCGTTGGGGGTCGATGGCGGGAATCCTACAATGAGCAGTTCTTC. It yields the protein CSVGGRWRESYNEQFF.